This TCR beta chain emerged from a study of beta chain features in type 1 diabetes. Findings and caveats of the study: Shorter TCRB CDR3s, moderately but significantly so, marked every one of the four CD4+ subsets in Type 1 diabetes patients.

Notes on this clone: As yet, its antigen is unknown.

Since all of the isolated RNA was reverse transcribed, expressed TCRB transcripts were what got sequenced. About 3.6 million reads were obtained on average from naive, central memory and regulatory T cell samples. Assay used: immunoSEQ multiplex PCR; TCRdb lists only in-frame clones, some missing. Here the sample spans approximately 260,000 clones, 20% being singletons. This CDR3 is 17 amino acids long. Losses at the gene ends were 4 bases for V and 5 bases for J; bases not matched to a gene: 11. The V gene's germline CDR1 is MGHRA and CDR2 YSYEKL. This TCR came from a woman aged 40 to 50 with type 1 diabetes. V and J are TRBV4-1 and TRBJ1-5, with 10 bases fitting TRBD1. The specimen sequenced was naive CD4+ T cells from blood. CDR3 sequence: CASSLGQGEYGYQPQHF. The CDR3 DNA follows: TGCGCCAGCAGCCTAGGACAGGGGGAATACGGATATCAGCCCCAGCATTTT.